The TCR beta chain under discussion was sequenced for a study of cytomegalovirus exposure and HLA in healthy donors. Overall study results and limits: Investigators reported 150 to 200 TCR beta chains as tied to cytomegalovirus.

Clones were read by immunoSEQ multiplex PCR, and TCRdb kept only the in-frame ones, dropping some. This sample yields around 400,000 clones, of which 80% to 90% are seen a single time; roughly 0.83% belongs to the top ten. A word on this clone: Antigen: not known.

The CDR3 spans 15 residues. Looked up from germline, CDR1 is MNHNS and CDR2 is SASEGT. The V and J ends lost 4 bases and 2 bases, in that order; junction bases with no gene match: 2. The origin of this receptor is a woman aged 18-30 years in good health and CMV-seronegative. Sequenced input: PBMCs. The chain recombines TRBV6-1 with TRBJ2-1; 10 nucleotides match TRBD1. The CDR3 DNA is TGTGCCAGCAGTGGCGGGACAGGGGCCTACAATGAGCAGTTCTTC. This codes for CASSGGTGAYNEQFF.